Given below is one T cell receptor (beta chain) in context. The CDR3 has 12 amino acids. Germline V gives CDR1 MDHEN, CDR2 SYDVKM. With 3 bases removed from V and 8 bases from J, the gap between germline ends came to 10 bases. The data originate from a study of identifying expanded T cells in peripheral blood. The assay was immunoSEQ multiplex PCR, and TCRdb's table has in-frame clones only and misses some. The sample consists of roughly 81,000 clones, around 84% of them appearing once. Sequencing input: blood. The TCR sequence derives from a person aged 18 to 70 in good health. The rearrangement joins TRBV28 to TRBJ1-1; possibly TRBD1 for D (5 bases). The CDR3 spells CASSFGTGEAFF. CDR3 DNA: TGTGCCAGCAGTTTCGGGACGGGGGAAGCTTTCTTT.